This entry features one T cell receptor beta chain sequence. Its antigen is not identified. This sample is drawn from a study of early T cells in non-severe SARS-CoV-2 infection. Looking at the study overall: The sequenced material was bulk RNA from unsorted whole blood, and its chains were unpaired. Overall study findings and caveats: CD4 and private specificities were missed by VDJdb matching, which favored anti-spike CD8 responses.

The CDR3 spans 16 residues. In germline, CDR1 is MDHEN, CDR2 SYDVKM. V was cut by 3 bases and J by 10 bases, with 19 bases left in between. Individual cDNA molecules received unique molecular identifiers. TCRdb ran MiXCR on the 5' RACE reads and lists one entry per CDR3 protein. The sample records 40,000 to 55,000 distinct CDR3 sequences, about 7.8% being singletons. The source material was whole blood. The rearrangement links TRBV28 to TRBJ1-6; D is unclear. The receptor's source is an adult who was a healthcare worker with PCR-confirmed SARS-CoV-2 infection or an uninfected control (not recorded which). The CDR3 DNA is TGTGCCAGCAGTTTTAGGTATCGGACCGGCAAGTCACCCCTCCACTTT. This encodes CASSFRYRTGKSPLHF. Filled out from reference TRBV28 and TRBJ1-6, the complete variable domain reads DVKVTQSSRYLVKRTGEKVFLECVQDMDHENMFWYRQDPGLGLRLIYFSYDVKMKEKGDIPEGYSVSREKKERFSLILESASTNQTSMYLCASSFRYRTGKSPLHFGNGTRLTVT.